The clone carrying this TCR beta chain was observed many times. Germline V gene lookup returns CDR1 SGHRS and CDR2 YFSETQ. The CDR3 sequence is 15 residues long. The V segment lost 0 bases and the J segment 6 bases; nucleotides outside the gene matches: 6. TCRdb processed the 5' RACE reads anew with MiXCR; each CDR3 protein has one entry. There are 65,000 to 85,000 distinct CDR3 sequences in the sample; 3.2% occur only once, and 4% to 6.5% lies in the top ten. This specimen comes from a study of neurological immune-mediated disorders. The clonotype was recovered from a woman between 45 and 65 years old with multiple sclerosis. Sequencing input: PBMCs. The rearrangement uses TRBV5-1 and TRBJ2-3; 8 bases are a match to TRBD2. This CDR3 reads CASSLERGPGDTQYF. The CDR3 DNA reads TGCGCCAGCAGCTTGGAGCGGGGGCCAGGCGATACGCAGTATTTT.